What follows are 22 T cell receptor beta chains derived from one specimen sequenced in a study of cytomegalovirus exposure and HLA in healthy donors (TCRdb year 2017). Library preparation employed the immunoSEQ multiplex PCR assay. A mixture of 60 forward primers for TCR Vbeta segments and 13 reverse primers for TCR Jbeta segments was used in the multiplex PCR. What TCRdb holds here is the immuneACCESS table cut down to in-frame rearrangements. Part of the clones is not present; checked against another copy, under half of the missing clones reflect an unresolved V gene, and the others are unexplained. The sample table holds about 190,000 clones, of which more than 75% were seen once. Of the sample, approximately 1.5% is held by the ten largest clones. Sequenced material: PBMCs. The receptors stem from a woman younger than 30 in good health and CMV-seronegative.

The chain uses TRBV7-9 and TRBJ2-1; D might be TRBD2 (6 bases). V lost 3 bases to trimming and J lost 0 bases, with 12 bases between them. The germline V gene has CDR1 SEHNR and CDR2 FQNEAQ (reference sequence). CDR3 length equals 16 residues. The CDR3 spells CASSLAGLSSYNEQFF. CDR3 DNA sequence: TGTGCCAGCAGCTTGGCGGGACTGAGCTCCTACAATGAGCAGTTCTTC.

This clone was found once. The DNA of the CDR3 is TGTGCCACCGCACCGAGACTAGTCCTCTCCAATGAGCAGTTCTTC. It encodes CATAPRLVLSNEQFF. J is TRBJ2-1 and V is TRBV2, with a weak D call TRBD2 (6 bases). Germline loops: CDR1 SNHLY, CDR2 FYNNEI. The CDR3 has 15 residues. Trimming left V 10 bases short and J 6 bases short, with 22 bases between. Using reference TRBV2 and TRBJ2-1 for the parts outside the CDR3, the full variable domain is EPEVTQTPSHQVTQMGQEVILRCVPISNHLYFYWYRQILGQKVEFLVSFYNNEISEKSEIFDDQFSVERPDGSNFTLKIRSTKLEDSAMYFCATAPRLVLSNEQFFGPGTRLTVL.

V gene TRBV2 combines with J gene TRBJ1-1, with D unresolved. Trimming shortened V by 3 bases and J by 1 base, and 6 bases separated the two germline ends. Germline V CDR1 and CDR2: SNHLY, FYNNEI. CDR3 length equals 13 residues. Written as DNA, the CDR3 is TGTGCCAGCAGTGAGAGTCAGAACACTGAAGCTTTCTTT. It translates to CASSESQNTEAFF. Together with reference TRBV2 and TRBJ1-1, the CDR3 gives the full variable domain: EPEVTQTPSHQVTQMGQEVILRCVPISNHLYFYWYRQILGQKVEFLVSFYNNEISEKSEIFDDQFSVERPDGSNFTLKIRSTKLEDSAMYFCASSESQNTEAFFGQGTRLTVV.

The chain couples TRBV7-2 to TRBJ2-7; D is uncertain. This CDR3 has 13 residues. Trimming took off 5 bases at V and 6 bases at J, with 14 bases between the two ends. Germline V lookup: CDR1 SGHTA, CDR2 FQGNSA. For the CDR3, the DNA is TGTGCCAGCAGCCCCGGTTCGATCGCCGAGCAGTACTTC. Its protein is CASSPGSIAEQYF.

The CDR3 loop is CAISEGGTNPIPSYNEQFF. The CDR3 DNA follows: TGTGCCATCAGTGAAGGCGGGACTAACCCGATTCCCTCCTACAATGAGCAGTTCTTC. The chain couples TRBV10-3 to TRBJ2-1; 7 nucleotides line up with TRBD2. Losses at the gene ends were 3 bases for V and 0 bases for J; bases not matched to a gene: 14. This CDR3 is built from 19 residues. CDR1 is ENHRY, CDR2 SYGVKD, per germline.

This clone showed up just once. The V call is TRBV19, the J call TRBJ1-5; no definite D call. The CDR3 has 14 residues. V dropped 4 bases and J dropped 6 bases, with 13 bases sitting between them. Germline CDR1 reads LNHDA; CDR2 reads SQIVND (reference sequence). DNA of the CDR3: TGTGCCAGTAGTAATTCACGAGGGATTCAGCCCCAGCATTTT. Translated: CASSNSRGIQPQHF.

The genes are TRBV10-3 and TRBJ2-7; the D gene is possibly TRBD2 (5 bases). This CDR3 has 14 residues. The germline gives CDR1 ENHRY, CDR2 SYGVKD. Deletions cut 6 bases from V and 1 base from J, with 13 bases between. The CDR3 region has the DNA TGTGCCATCAGGGACCTAGCATGGTCCTACGAGCAGTACTTC. Translated, it gives CAIRDLAWSYEQYF.

This chain joins TRBV6-6 and TRBJ2-1, with a tentative D call TRBD2 (5 bases). Trimming took 0 bases from V and 5 from J, leaving 14 bases between them. This CDR3 contains 16 residues. CDR1 MNHNY and CDR2 SVGAGI come from the germline V gene (reference sequence). Here the CDR3 DNA reads TGTGCCAGCAGTTACTCCTTCGGTTCGCGGGACAATGAGCAGTTCTTC. Translation: CASSYSFGSRDNEQFF.

This chain connects TRBV29-1 to TRBJ1-1; D not certain. Trimming removed 4 bases from V and 6 bases from J, with 15 bases in between. This CDR3 is 13 amino acids long. CDR1 and CDR2 from the germline V gene are SQVTM and ANQGSEA. Here the CDR3 DNA reads TGCAGCGTTGCGACTTCCAGTGCGGCTGAAGCTTTCTTT. Encoded protein: CSVATSSAAEAFF.

The chain links TRBV28 to TRBJ2-5; 8 nucleotides line up with TRBD1. Germline trimming cut 6 bases from V and 7 bases from J; bases unmatched to any gene: 4. The length of the CDR3 is 12 residues. The germline V gene encodes CDR1 MDHEN and CDR2 SYDVKM. This chain's CDR3 is CASRSGQGTQYF. The DNA for the CDR3 is TGTGCCAGCAGGTCCGGACAGGGGACCCAGTACTTC.

The gene calls are TRBV19 and TRBJ1-1; a weak D match, TRBD1 (6 bases). The CDR3 covers 13 residues. Trimming took 5 bases from V and 2 from J, leaving 9 bases between them. The germline CDR1 and CDR2 sequences are LNHDA and SQIVND (reference sequence). The CDR3 DNA reads TGTGCCAGTAGTCACAGGGCCAACACTGAAGCTTTCTTT. Translated: CASSHRANTEAFF.

This CDR3 reads CAWSVLRTGDEQYF. Here the CDR3 DNA reads TGTGCCTGGAGTGTACTCAGGACAGGGGACGAGCAGTACTTC. This rearrangement joins TRBV30 to TRBJ2-7; 9 positions agree with TRBD1. CDR1 and CDR2 (germline): GTSNPN, SVGIG (reference sequence). The V and J ends lost 0 bases and 5 bases, in that order; junction bases with no gene match: 5. The CDR3 totals 14 residues. Using reference TRBV30 and TRBJ2-7 for the parts outside the CDR3, the full variable domain is SQTIHQWPATLVQPVGSPLSLECTVEGTSNPNLYWYRQAAGRGLQLLFYSVGIGQISSEVPQNLSASRPQDRQFILSSKKLLLSDSGFYLCAWSVLRTGDEQYFGPGTRLTVT.

The chain couples TRBV15 to TRBJ2-7, with 8 bases matching TRBD1. Germline values: CDR1 LNHNV, CDR2 YYDKDF (reference sequence). The V segment lost 2 bases and the J segment 2 bases; nucleotides outside the gene matches: 11. There are 17 residues in the CDR3. DNA of the CDR3: TGTGCCACCAGCAGAAACTATGCCGGGACAGGAACCTACGAGCAGTACTTC. Its translation: CATSRNYAGTGTYEQYF. Full variable domain (missing parts from reference TRBV15 and TRBJ2-7): DAMVIQNPRYQVTQFGKPVTLSCSQTLNHNVMYWYQQKSSQAPKLLFHYYDKDFNNEADTPDNFQSRRPNTSFCFLDIRSPGLGDTAMYLCATSRNYAGTGTYEQYFGPGTRLTVT.

V gene TRBV19 combines with J gene TRBJ1-6; D unclear. The V end was cut by 8 bases, the J end by 10 bases, with 9 bases between. Per the germline V gene, CDR1 is LNHDA and CDR2 is SQIVND (reference sequence). This CDR3 region has 11 residues. The CDR3 DNA follows: TGTGCCAGTCTCTTCGGGTCACCCCTCCACTTT. Amino acid sequence: CASLFGSPLHF.

This clone was seen just once. The chain is built from TRBV7-3 and TRBJ2-7, with 8 nucleotides matching TRBD1. The germline V gene encodes CDR1 SGHTA and CDR2 FQGTGA. The J segment lost 3 bases and the V segment lost 5 bases, leaving 6 bases of the junction unmatched. There are 14 residues in the CDR3. CDR3 sequence (DNA): TGTGCCAGCAGCACTGGACAGGGAAACTACGAGCAGTACTTC. This encodes CASSTGQGNYEQYF.

The chain recombines TRBV4-3 with TRBJ2-7; 10 nucleotides agree with TRBD2. V was pared by 0 bases and J by 12 bases, with 8 bases of the junction left unmatched. The CDR3 is 14 residues long. The germline V gene encodes CDR1 LGHNA and CDR2 YSLEER. In DNA form, the CDR3 reads TGCGCCAGCAGCCAAGAAATCCTAGCGGGAGAAAGGTACTTC. Amino acids: CASSQEILAGERYF.

This clone was counted a single time. The rearrangement links TRBV6-1 to TRBJ1-2; D is unresolved. The CDR3 is 13 amino acids. V was shortened by 2 bases and J by 7 bases, with 11 bases between the two germline ends. Germline V lookup: CDR1 MNHNS, CDR2 SASEGT. CDR3 loop: CASSESGSGGYTF. The CDR3, as DNA: TGTGCCAGCAGTGAAAGCGGGAGTGGTGGCTACACCTTC.

The J gene is TRBJ2-1, the V gene TRBV6-1; possibly TRBD2 for D (5 bases). V lost 1 base, J lost 8 bases, and 9 bases lay in between. This CDR3 has 13 residues. The germline gives CDR1 MNHNS, CDR2 SASEGT. The CDR3 DNA sequence: TGTGCCAGCAGTGAAGATCTGAGGGATGAGCAGTTCTTC. Encoded protein: CASSEDLRDEQFF.

CDR3 region: CASSVLGSGSYNEQFF. The CDR3 DNA sequence: TGCGCCAGCAGCGTACTAGGATCCGGATCCTACAATGAGCAGTTCTTC. The chain combines TRBV10-1 with TRBJ2-1, with TRBD2 as a possible D gene (5 bases). The CDR3 spans 16 residues. Germline-derived CDR1 and CDR2 are WNHNN and SYGVQD (reference sequence). Trimming took off 6 bases at V and 1 base at J, with 16 bases between the two ends.

V gene TRBV7-9 combines with J gene TRBJ2-5, with 7 bases matching TRBD1. The CDR3 is 14 amino acids. Germline lookup yields CDR1 SEHNR and CDR2 FQNEAQ (reference sequence). J lost 4 bases, V lost 5 bases, and 7 bases had no gene match. The CDR3 here is CASSPPPGGETQYF. CDR3 sequence (DNA): TGTGCCAGCAGCCCACCACCAGGGGGAGAGACCCAGTACTTC.

The J gene is TRBJ2-1, the V gene TRBV13; 8 nucleotides match TRBD2. The ends lost 6 bases at V and 8 bases at J; junction bases unmatched: 6. The germline V gene has CDR1 PRHDT and CDR2 FYEKMQ (reference sequence). The CDR3 is 13 residues long. The CDR3 bases are TGTGCCAGCAGGAGCGGGAGTGGAGATGAGCAGTTCTTC. Its translation: CASRSGSGDEQFF.

The J gene is TRBJ1-2, the V gene TRBV10-2; no clear D. The CDR3 contains 14 residues. CDR1 and CDR2 from the germline V gene are WSHSY and SAAADI. The V and J ends lost 6 bases and 9 bases respectively, with 20 bases between them. The CDR3 DNA reads TGCGCCAGCAGCACTACCGGGGATCGTGTAAGCTACACCTTC. Translating it yields CASSTTGDRVSYTF.